Below are 26 T cell receptor beta chains sequenced from a single sample in a study of T cells in women clearing cervical HPV infection. TCRdb's table, derived via immunoSEQ multiplex PCR, lists solely in-frame clones and lacks some. This sample's table has tens of thousands of clones. Material for sequencing was blood buffy coat. These TCRs come from a woman between 18 and 70 years old with a cervical HPV16 infection that either progressed to CIN3+ or cleared (not recorded which).

Remarks on this clone: The missing CDR3 end, 3 residues past where the read stops, is filled in from the germline J gene. The chain carries TRBV6-1 and TRBJ1-5, with unresolved D. V dropped 4 bases and J dropped 4 bases, with 11 bases sitting between them. The germline V gene has CDR1 MNHNS and CDR2 SASEGT. This CDR3 has 14 amino acids. The CDR3 protein is CASSVDQRNQPQHF. The CDR3 DNA, read in part, is TGTGCCAGCAGTGTGGACCAGCGGAATCAGCCC.

Turning to this clone: With the read ending 3 residues before the CDR3 end, the germline J gene is used to fill in that end. This rearrangement joins TRBV6-2 or TRBV6-3 to TRBJ2-7, with a tentative D call TRBD1 (6 bases). V shed 2 bases and J shed 3 bases, with 11 bases lying between them. This CDR3 is 14 amino acids long. The germline gives CDR1 MNHEY, CDR2 SVGEGT. CDR3 DNA (partial): TGTGCCAGCAGTTACGGGGGCATAGTCTACGAG. Translation: CASSYGGIVYE. The whole CDR3 sequence reads CASSYGGIVYEQYF.

As to this clone: The read ends 3 residues before the CDR3 terminus; that terminus is restored from the germline J gene. The chain joins TRBV19 to TRBJ1-1; the D gene is possibly TRBD1 (6 bases). V lost 2 bases, J lost 5 bases, and 21 bases lay in between. Per the germline V gene, CDR1 is LNHDA and CDR2 is SQIVND (reference sequence). This CDR3 is built from 17 residues. CDR3 DNA (partial): TGTGCCAGTAGTATAAGACAGGCCCAACCCCTGAGGACTGAA. As protein: CASSIRQAQPLRTE. Given in full, the CDR3 is CASSIRQAQPLRTEAFF.

Notes on this clone: The CDR3 is cut off 3 residues early in the read; its end comes from the germline J gene. The chain combines TRBV7-9 with TRBJ2-7, with a tentative D call TRBD1 (6 bases). CDR3 length: 15 residues. Trimming took 5 bases from V and 4 from J, leaving 18 bases between them. Germline V gene data show CDR1 as SEHNR and CDR2 as FQNEAQ (reference sequence). The sequenced CDR3 bases are TGTGCCAGCAGCCAGACTGAGAGGGACACATACGAG. It translates to CASSQTERDTYE. The CDR3 reads in full as CASSQTERDTYEQYF.

As to this clone: The read comes to an end 3 residues before the CDR3 does, leaving the germline J gene to fill in the end. This chain links TRBV18 with TRBJ1-1; a possible D gene is TRBD1 (5 bases). This CDR3 has 14 residues. Trimming took off 4 bases at V and 5 bases at J, with 14 bases between the two ends. CDR1 and CDR2 from the germline V gene are KGHSH and LQKENI. CDR3 amino acids: CASSLGTGGTEAFF. CDR3 bases read: TGTGCCAGCTCACTCGGGACCGGGGGGACTGAA.

On this clone: The sequence runs out 3 residues before the end of the CDR3; the remainder is reconstructed from the germline J gene. The chain couples TRBV7-2 to TRBJ1-2; tentatively, D is TRBD1 (5 bases). The germline V gene encodes CDR1 SGHTA and CDR2 FQGNSA. This CDR3 has 14 amino acids. CDR3 loop: CASSLVTAWGDYTF. CDR3 bases read: TGTGCCAGCAGCTTGGTTACAGCTTGGGGCGAC.

Concerning this clone: The sequenced fragment ends 3 residues before the CDR3 boundary, so the rest is inferred from the germline J gene. The genes are TRBV5-6 and TRBJ1-6, with 7 nucleotides matching TRBD1. Trimming at V came to 4 bases and at J to 6 bases, leaving 4 bases not matched to a gene. Germline assignment: CDR1 SGHDT and CDR2 YYEEEE. The CDR3 extends over 14 amino acids. The CDR3 DNA, read in part, is TGTGCCAGCAGCCCCGGACAGGTTAATTCACCC. Translating gives CASSPGQVNSP. The whole CDR3 reads CASSPGQVNSPLHF.

Comments on this clone: Read coverage stops 3 residues before the CDR3 terminus; the germline J gene supplies the remainder. This chain links TRBV7-2 with TRBJ2-1, with D perhaps TRBD2 (6 bases). V lost 5 bases and J lost 8, with 13 bases in between. This CDR3 comprises 13 residues. Germline CDR1 is SGHTA and CDR2 is FQGNSA. The covered CDR3 bases are TGTGCCAGCAGCGTGGGCGGGATGGATGAG. This translates into CASSVGGMDE. The whole CDR3 reads CASSVGGMDEQFF.

Worth noting for this clone: The CDR3 end falls 3 residues outside the read, so it is completed with the germline J gene. The chain employs TRBV4-1 and TRBJ2-1; 12 nucleotides agree with TRBD2. The CDR3 extends over 17 amino acids. Germline values: CDR1 MGHRA, CDR2 YSYEKL. With V trimmed by 3 bases and J by 0 bases, 3 bases remained unmatched. Incomplete CDR3 DNA: TGCGCCAGCAGCCATCTAGCGGGGGGGTCCTCCTACAATGAG. Protein: CASSHLAGGSSYNE. The full CDR3 protein is CASSHLAGGSSYNEQFF.

About this clone: The sequenced fragment ends 3 residues before the CDR3 boundary, so the rest is inferred from the germline J gene. The V gene is TRBV29-1, the J gene TRBJ1-4; D unresolved. In germline, CDR1 is SQVTM, CDR2 ANQGSEA. CDR3 length equals 13 residues. Deletions cut 7 bases from V and 0 bases from J, with 9 bases between. The CDR3 loop is CSALPATNEKLFF. CDR3 DNA, as far as it was read: TGCAGCGCCCTCCCCGCAACTAATGAAAAA.

A note on this clone: The read is 3 residues too short to cover the CDR3 end, so that end is filled in from the germline J gene. This sequence joins TRBV7-2 and TRBJ2-5, with D perhaps matching TRBD2 (5 bases). V dropped 4 bases and J dropped 5 bases, with 17 bases sitting between them. CDR3 length: 15 residues. Germline V gives CDR1 SGHTA, CDR2 FQGNSA. CDR3 DNA, as far as it was read: TGTGCCAGCAGCTCCGACGGACGCGGGTGGGAGACC. It translates to CASSSDGRGWET. The CDR3 in full is CASSSDGRGWETQYF.

Turning to this clone: The sequence runs out 3 residues before the end of the CDR3; the remainder is reconstructed from the germline J gene. The rearrangement joins TRBV18 to TRBJ1-2; TRBD1 matches 7 bases. The CDR3 totals 13 residues. Germline assignment: CDR1 KGHSH and CDR2 LQKENI. The part of the CDR3 DNA that was read is TGTGCCAGCTCACCACGGACAGGCTACGAC. Translated, it gives CASSPRTGYD. The whole CDR3 sequence reads CASSPRTGYDYTF.

With respect to this clone: The missing CDR3 end, 3 residues past where the read stops, is filled in from the germline J gene. The V call is TRBV11-1, the J call TRBJ2-1; a possible D gene is TRBD2 (5 bases). This CDR3 spans 15 amino acids. Germline CDR1 is SGHAT and CDR2 is FQDESV (reference sequence). The V gene lost 5 bases and the J gene lost 2 bases, with 13 bases spanning the gap. The CDR3 bases that were read are TGTGCCAGCAGCCCAAGTAGCGCTGCCTACAATGAG. Translation gives CASSPSSAAYNE. The entire CDR3 sequence reads CASSPSSAAYNEQFF.

As for this clone: Read data end 3 residues before the CDR3 end; the end is taken from the germline J gene. The genes are TRBV6-1 and TRBJ2-4; possible D gene TRBD2, 5 bases. V lost 1 base and J lost 8, with 12 bases in between. Germline CDR1 is MNHNS and CDR2 is SASEGT. The CDR3 contains 14 residues. CDR3 residues: CASSEEAASYIQYF. The sequenced part of the CDR3 DNA is TGTGCCAGCAGTGAAGAAGCGGCGTCGTACATT.

Turning to this clone: Read data end 3 residues before the CDR3 end; the end is taken from the germline J gene. This chain connects TRBV28 to TRBJ2-4, with 9 bases aligning to TRBD1. V lost 4 bases, J lost 2 bases, and 9 bases stayed unmatched. Germline V gives CDR1 MDHEN, CDR2 SYDVKM. The CDR3 is 17 amino acids. Incomplete CDR3 DNA: TGTGCCAGCAGTTCCGTTACCGGGACAGGGACCAAAAACATT. Its translation: CASSSVTGTGTKNI. The whole CDR3 protein is CASSSVTGTGTKNIQYF.

As to this clone: The read gets to within 3 residues of the CDR3 end, and the germline J gene fills in the rest. The V and J genes are TRBV2 and TRBJ1-5, with unresolved D. CDR3 size: 14 residues. CDR1 is SNHLY and CDR2 is FYNNEI in the germline V gene. V lost 7 bases, J lost 7 bases, and 17 bases lay in between. The CDR3 DNA, read in part, is TGTGCCAGCAAGGGTCCCTCAGGTGACCAGCCC. Translated: CASKGPSGDQP. The entire CDR3 sequence reads CASKGPSGDQPQHF.

Details on this clone: The read terminates 3 residues before the CDR3 end, so the remaining end is supplied by the germline J gene. V and J are TRBV29-1 and TRBJ1-1; D is possibly TRBD1 (6 bases). V lost 2 bases and J lost 4, with 11 bases in between. The germline V gene encodes CDR1 SQVTM and CDR2 ANQGSEA. The CDR3 covers 13 residues. The sequenced part of the CDR3 DNA is TGCAGCGTTGAAATCCAAGGGGGCACTGAA. Protein product: CSVEIQGGTE. The full CDR3 is CSVEIQGGTEAFF.

On this clone: The read ends 3 residues early relative to the CDR3; the germline J gene fills the gap. The chain joins TRBV18 to TRBJ1-1; D is uncertain. Germline V gene lookup returns CDR1 KGHSH and CDR2 LQKENI. The CDR3 sequence is 14 residues long. The chain's CDR3 is CASSPPAHTDTAFF. Incomplete CDR3 DNA: TGTGCCAGCTCCCCCCCGGCCCACACAGATACG.

Of note for this clone: The read gets to within 3 residues of the CDR3 end, and the germline J gene fills in the rest. The rearrangement joins TRBV5-1 to TRBJ2-3; TRBD2 agrees at 12 bases. Germline lookup yields CDR1 SGHRS and CDR2 YFSETQ. Unmatched junction bases numbered 6, after V lost 7 bases and J lost 3 bases. The length of the CDR3 is 15 residues. CDR3 region: CASRGLAGWTDTQYF. Incomplete CDR3 DNA: TGCGCCAGCCGCGGACTAGCGGGGTGGACAGATACG.

A remark on this clone: The read halts 3 residues ahead of the CDR3 end, with the missing end drawn from the germline J gene. The chain carries TRBV5-1 and TRBJ1-5; tentatively, D is TRBD1 (5 bases). The CDR3 consists of 15 residues. CDR1 and CDR2 from the germline V gene are SGHRS and YFSETQ. The V end was cut by 0 bases, the J end by 1 base, with 8 bases between. The CDR3 is CASSLEQGSNQPQHF. The sequenced part of the CDR3 DNA is TGCGCCAGCAGCTTGGAGCAGGGAAGCAATCAGCCC.

A word on this clone: The read gets to within 3 residues of the CDR3 end, and the germline J gene fills in the rest. This chain joins TRBV7-2 and TRBJ2-2, with D unclear. The CDR3 sequence is 14 residues long. The ends were cut back, 1 base at V and 6 bases at J, with 9 bases in the middle. CDR1 SGHTA and CDR2 FQGNSA come from the germline V gene. CDR3 DNA (partial): TGTGCCAGCAGCTTAGTTTCAGTACCCGGGGAG. This translates into CASSLVSVPGE. The entire CDR3 protein reads CASSLVSVPGELFF.

Note on this clone: The read falls 3 residues short of the CDR3 end, and the missing part is taken from the germline J gene. The chain combines TRBV18 with TRBJ1-3, with D possibly matching TRBD1 (6 bases). Germline V gene sequence: CDR1 KGHSH, CDR2 LQKENI. The CDR3 is made up of 15 amino acids. The V end was cut by 6 bases, the J end by 2 bases, with 14 bases between. CDR3 amino acids: CASSRAGAAGNTIYF. CDR3 bases read: TGTGCCAGCTCCCGAGCGGGGGCGGCTGGAAACACC.

About this clone itself: With the read ending 3 residues before the CDR3 end, the germline J gene is used to fill in that end. The V call is TRBV20-1, the J call TRBJ2-3; D is perhaps TRBD2 (6 bases). The CDR3 is 13 amino acids. V lost 5 bases and J 3 bases, leaving 12 bases between the germline ends. Germline V gene lookup returns CDR1 DFQATT and CDR2 SNEGSKA (reference sequence). The sequenced CDR3 bases are TGCAGTGCTGTTGCGGAGGGGACAGATACG. Protein: CSAVAEGTDT. The entire CDR3 protein is CSAVAEGTDTQYF.

Note on this clone: The read falls 3 residues short of the CDR3 end, and the missing part is taken from the germline J gene. The chain is built from TRBV19 and TRBJ2-1, with 10 bases that match TRBD1. The CDR3 runs to 15 residues. Germline loops: CDR1 LNHDA, CDR2 SQIVND (reference sequence). The V gene end was trimmed by 3 bases and the J gene end by 8 bases; junction bases not matched to a gene: 7. CDR3 loop: CASSIQGQGRDEQFF. The CDR3 bases that were read are TGTGCCAGTAGTATTCAGGGACAGGGGAGGGATGAG.

The sequenced part of the CDR3 DNA is TGTGCCAGCAGCTTCTGGACAGGGAACCAAGAGACC. It translates to CASSFWTGNQET. The complete CDR3 reads CASSFWTGNQETQYF. The gene calls are TRBV13 and TRBJ2-5, with TRBD1 matching 8 bases. The CDR3 extends 3 residues past the end of the read, so its final part is completed from the germline J gene. After removal of 3 bases from V and 0 bases from J, the junction contained 3 bases not matched to a gene. The CDR3 is 15 amino acids. Germline V gene lookup returns CDR1 PRHDT and CDR2 FYEKMQ (reference sequence).

Turning to this clone: Read coverage stops 3 residues before the CDR3 terminus; the germline J gene supplies the remainder. V usage is TRBV4-1 and J usage is TRBJ2-2, with 9 bases identical to TRBD2. Germline CDR1 is MGHRA and CDR2 is YSYEKL. After removal of 3 bases from V and 2 bases from J, the junction contained 10 bases not matched to a gene. The CDR3 spans 18 residues. The sequenced CDR3 bases are TGCGCCAGCAGCCATCGAGCGGGGGGCGCAAAAAACACCGGGGAG. This codes for CASSHRAGGAKNTGE. The CDR3 in full is CASSHRAGGAKNTGELFF.